The present entry profiles one T cell receptor (beta chain) with its context. The target antigen is unknown. Method: immunoSEQ multiplex PCR; TCRdb's copy keeps in-frame clones and lacks some. Of 30,000 to 45,000 clones in the sample, approximately 68% were seen once. The data stem from a study of vaccination effects on CD4 cells after COVID-19. The V end was cut by 10 bases, the J end by 8 bases, with 13 bases between. The CDR3 has 11 residues. Germline V CDR1 and CDR2: MNHEY, SVGAGI. Peptide-pool stimulation followed by sequencing identified expanded antigen-specific CD4+ clonotypes in the ViraFEST assay. Scientists isolated CD4+ T cells after an approximately 10-day culture period ended. None of these healthy vaccinees had been infected with SARS-CoV-2 before vaccination.

This material consisted of CD4+ T cells from PBMCs cultured with HCoV-OC43 spike peptides, taken before COVID-19 vaccination. Documented subset: HCoV-OC43 spike overlapping peptide pool stimulation. V is TRBV6-5 and J is TRBJ2-3; no clear D. The receptor was isolated from a human donor who received a COVID-19 vaccine. The CDR3, as DNA: TGTGCCAACCCACCCGCCGGTACGCAGTATTTT. Amino acids: CANPPAGTQYF.